The sample holds many counts of the clone carrying this T cell receptor (beta chain). The antigen remains undetermined. Other DNA sequences of this sample code for an identical CDR3. These data come from a study of shared clonotypes between healthy human individuals. Germline V CDR1 and CDR2: DFQATT, SNEGSKA (reference sequence). V was clipped by 5 bases and J by 4 bases, with 3 bases between them. The CDR3 has 10 residues. General study results and limits: Few donors limited the genetic and exposure-history diversity represented.

Spread over ten immunoSEQ deep assay plates, unsorted PBMC DNA underwent sequencing. The table came from immunoSEQ multiplex PCR; TCRdb's copy has only in-frame clones and leaves some out. This table holds about 510,000 clones, around 79% found once. The TCR was taken from a woman aged 40 to 49 in good health. Some clones in this sample may be carry-over from other donors' samples. Source material: PBMCs. This chain joins TRBV20-1 and TRBJ2-1; D is ambiguous. CDR3 residues: CSALYNEQFF. The CDR3 region has the DNA TGCAGTGCTCTTTACAATGAGCAGTTCTTC.